This T cell receptor beta chain was identified in a study of cytomegalovirus exposure and HLA in healthy donors. Notes on the study in general: Researchers reported from a later analysis that most CMV-associated TCR beta chains appeared HLA-restricted.

This clone appeared a few times. The antigen is undetermined. Per the germline V gene, CDR1 is MGHRA and CDR2 is YSYEKL. Trimming stripped 4 bases from V and 3 bases from J, with 9 bases between. The CDR3 covers 14 residues. The PCR made use of 60 Vbeta and 13 Jbeta primers. Only in-frame clones appear in the TCRdb table, and some are missing; sequencing was by immunoSEQ multiplex PCR. The sample contains about 90,000 clones, around 68% of which appear only once. This clonotype was sampled from a man younger than 45 in good health and CMV-seropositive. The gene calls are TRBV4-1 and TRBJ1-4; D is uncertain. The sequencing input was PBMCs. CDR3 coding DNA: TGCGCCAGCAGCCGGTGGGAGCCTAATGAAAAACTGTTTTTT. It specifies CASSRWEPNEKLFF.